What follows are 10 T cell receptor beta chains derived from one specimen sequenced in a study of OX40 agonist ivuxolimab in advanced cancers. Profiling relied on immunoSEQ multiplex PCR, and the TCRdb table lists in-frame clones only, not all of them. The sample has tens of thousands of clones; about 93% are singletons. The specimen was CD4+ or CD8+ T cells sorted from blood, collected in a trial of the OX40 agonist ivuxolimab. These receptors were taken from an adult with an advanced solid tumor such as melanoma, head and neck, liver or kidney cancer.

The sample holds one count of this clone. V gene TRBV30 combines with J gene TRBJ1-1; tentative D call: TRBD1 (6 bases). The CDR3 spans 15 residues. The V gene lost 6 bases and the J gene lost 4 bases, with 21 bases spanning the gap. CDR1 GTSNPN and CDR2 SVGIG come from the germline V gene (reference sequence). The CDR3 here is CACSGGAGGGTEAFF. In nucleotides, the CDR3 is TGTGCCTGCTCGGGGGGCGCGGGAGGGGGCACTGAAGCTTTCTTT. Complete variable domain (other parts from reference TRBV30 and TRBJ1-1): SQTIHQWPATLVQPVGSPLSLECTVEGTSNPNLYWYRQAAGRGLQLLFYSVGIGQISSEVPQNLSASRPQDRQFILSSKKLLLSDSGFYLCACSGGAGGGTEAFFGQGTRLTVV.

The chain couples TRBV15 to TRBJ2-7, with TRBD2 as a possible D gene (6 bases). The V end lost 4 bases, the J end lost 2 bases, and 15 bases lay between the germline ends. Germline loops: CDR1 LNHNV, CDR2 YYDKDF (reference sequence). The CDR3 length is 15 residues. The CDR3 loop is CATSKTRGNTYEQYF. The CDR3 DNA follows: TGTGCCACCAGCAAGACTAGGGGAAATACCTACGAGCAGTACTTC.

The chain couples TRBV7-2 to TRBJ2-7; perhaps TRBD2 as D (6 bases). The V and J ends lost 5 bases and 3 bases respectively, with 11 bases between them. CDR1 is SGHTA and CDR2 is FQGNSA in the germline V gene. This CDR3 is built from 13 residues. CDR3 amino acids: CASSLGLLYEQYF. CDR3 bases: TGTGCCAGCAGCCTGGGACTTCTCTACGAGCAGTACTTC.

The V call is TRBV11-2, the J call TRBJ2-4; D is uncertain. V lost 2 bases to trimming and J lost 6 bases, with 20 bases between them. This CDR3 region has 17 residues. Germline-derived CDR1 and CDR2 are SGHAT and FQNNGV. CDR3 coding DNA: TGTGCCAGCAGCTTAAGATCCTCGTGGGCGGTGGTAAACATTCAGTACTTC. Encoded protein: CASSLRSSWAVVNIQYF.

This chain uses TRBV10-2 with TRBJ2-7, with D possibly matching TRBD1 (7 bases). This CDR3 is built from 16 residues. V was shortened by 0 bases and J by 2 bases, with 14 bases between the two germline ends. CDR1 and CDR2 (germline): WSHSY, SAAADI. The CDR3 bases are TGCGCCAGCAGTGAGTCAAAGACAGGGAGGACCTACGAGCAGTACTTC. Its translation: CASSESKTGRTYEQYF.

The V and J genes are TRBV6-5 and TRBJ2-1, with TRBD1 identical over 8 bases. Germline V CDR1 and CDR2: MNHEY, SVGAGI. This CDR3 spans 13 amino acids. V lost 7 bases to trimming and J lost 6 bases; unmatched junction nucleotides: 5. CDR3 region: CASTGQGSNEQFF. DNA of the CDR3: TGTGCCAGCACCGGACAGGGATCCAATGAGCAGTTCTTC.

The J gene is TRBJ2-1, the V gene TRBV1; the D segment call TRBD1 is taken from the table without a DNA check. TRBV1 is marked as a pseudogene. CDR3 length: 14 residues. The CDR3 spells CTSRLGTSHNEQFF. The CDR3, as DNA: TGCACCAGCCGCCTCGGGACAAGCCACAATGAGCAGTTCTTC.

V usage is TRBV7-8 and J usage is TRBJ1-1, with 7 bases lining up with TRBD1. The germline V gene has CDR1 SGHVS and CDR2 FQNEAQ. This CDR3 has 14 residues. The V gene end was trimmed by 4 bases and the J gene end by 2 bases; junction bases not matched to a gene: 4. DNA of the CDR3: TGTGCCAGCAGCTCCCGGGACAGCAACACTGAAGCTTTCTTT. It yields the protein CASSSRDSNTEAFF.

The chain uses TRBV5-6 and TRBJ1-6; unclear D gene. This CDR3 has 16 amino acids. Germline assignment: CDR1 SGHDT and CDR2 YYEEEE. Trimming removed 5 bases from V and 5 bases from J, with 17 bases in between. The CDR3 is CASSLHDLIHNSPLHF. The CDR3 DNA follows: TGTGCCAGCAGTTTGCACGATCTAATTCATAATTCACCCCTCCACTTT.

The CDR3 coding sequence is TGTGCCAGCAGCTCCCCCTTTGAGGCGGAGGAGACCCAGTACTTC. Encoded protein: CASSSPFEAEETQYF. The V and J genes are TRBV11-3 and TRBJ2-5; D ambiguous. The CDR3 is made up of 15 amino acids. V was pared by 4 bases and J by 5 bases, with 17 bases between. CDR1 and CDR2 from the germline V gene are SGHNT and YENEEA.